This T cell receptor (beta chain) was sequenced during a study of radiotherapy plus CTLA-4 blockade in lung cancer. Trimming left V 10 bases short and J 0 bases short, with 20 bases between. The CDR3 runs to 16 residues. Germline lookup yields CDR1 SGHNT and CDR2 YYREEE (reference sequence). TCRdb's copy holds only in-frame clones and misses some; the assay was immunoSEQ multiplex PCR. This sample carries 80,000 or so clones, 60% to 85% of them seen once, and the ten largest clones take roughly 22%. The starting material was peripheral blood, obtained from a patient treated with radiotherapy plus ipilimumab. This sequence was found in a human donor with non-small cell lung cancer whose response to radiotherapy plus ipilimumab could not be evaluated. Some clones in this sample may be carry-over from other donors' samples. V usage is TRBV5-4 and J usage is TRBJ1-3, with D perhaps matching TRBD1 (6 bases). The CDR3 reads CALTHGGRSSGNTIYF. The DNA for the CDR3 is TGTGCCCTAACACATGGGGGCAGAAGCTCTGGAAACACCATATATTTT.